The 32 T cell receptor beta chains in this list originate from one sample, sequenced in a study of blood T cell repertoires in COVID-19. Clones were sequenced by immunoSEQ multiplex PCR, and TCRdb holds only the in-frame ones, with some missing. The table records about 200,000 clones, 65% to 80% of them present only once. Sequencing was done on a sample of PBMCs or T cells enriched from blood (not recorded which). Receptors were obtained from a woman aged 45 to 65 with acute COVID-19.

This clone was counted between two and nine times. V is TRBV5-1 and J is TRBJ1-1; D call uncertain. The CDR3 covers 15 residues. Germline-derived CDR1 and CDR2 are SGHRS and YFSETQ. Trimming took 1 base from V and 1 from J, leaving 11 bases between them. CDR3 loop: CASSLTDSENTEAFF. For the CDR3, the DNA is TGCGCCAGCAGCTTGACGGACTCGGAGAACACTGAAGCTTTCTTT.

V usage is TRBV28 and J usage is TRBJ1-3; D unclear. The CDR3 runs to 18 residues. Germline V lookup: CDR1 MDHEN, CDR2 SYDVKM. V gave up 3 bases and J gave up 0 bases, with 18 bases separating them. The CDR3 DNA reads TGTGCCAGCAGTTTCCAGTGGGCACAACCCAGCTCTGGAAACACCATATATTTT. Amino acids: CASSFQWAQPSSGNTIYF.

The chain carries TRBV5-8 and TRBJ1-4; tentative D call: TRBD1 (5 bases). The germline CDR1 and CDR2 sequences are SGHTS and YDEGEE. The length of the CDR3 is 17 residues. Trimming shortened V by 4 bases and J by 4 bases, and 20 bases separated the two germline ends. CDR3 DNA: TGTGCCAGCAGCCAAGACTGGGGCGCCATCATTAATGAAAAACTGTTTTTT. Translated, it gives CASSQDWGAIINEKLFF.

CDR3 region: CASSLVGSATGELFF. CDR3 coding DNA: TGTGCCAGCAGTTTAGTGGGCTCGGCTACCGGGGAGCTGTTTTTT. V and J are TRBV28 and TRBJ2-2; D uncertain. V lost 2 bases and J 5 bases, leaving 12 bases between the germline ends. Germline V lookup: CDR1 MDHEN, CDR2 SYDVKM. CDR3 length: 15 residues.

In DNA form, the CDR3 reads TGTGCCTGGAGTGTGGGGGGGGCTGAAAAACTGTTTTTT. It encodes CAWSVGGAEKLFF. The rearrangement uses TRBV30 and TRBJ1-4; tentatively, D is TRBD1 (6 bases). Germline V lookup: CDR1 GTSNPN, CDR2 SVGIG (reference sequence). Trimming cost V 0 bases and J 7 bases, with 9 bases left between them. This CDR3 has 13 residues.

The V and J genes are TRBV21-1 and TRBJ2-2; TRBD2 is the table's D call and was not checked against the DNA. TRBV21-1 is listed as a pseudogene. This CDR3 region has 16 residues. The CDR3 loop reads CASSKTFQGGTGELFF. Here the CDR3 DNA reads TGTGCCAGCAGCAAAACTTTCCAGGGAGGGACCGGGGAGCTGTTTTTT.

The chain recombines TRBV5-6 with TRBJ2-1, with D perhaps TRBD1 (5 bases). The CDR3 is made up of 15 amino acids. CDR1 and CDR2 from the germline V gene are SGHDT and YYEEEE. V lost 6 bases and J 3 bases, leaving 16 bases between the germline ends. The CDR3 spells CASTRAGILYNEQFF. In nucleotides, the CDR3 is TGTGCCAGCACCCGAGCAGGGATTCTCTACAATGAGCAGTTCTTC.

The chain combines TRBV3-1 (or the pseudogene TRBV3-2) with TRBJ2-7, with TRBD2 matching 9 bases. J was trimmed by 4 bases and V by 5 bases; bases with no gene match: 6. The CDR3 runs 14 residues. CDR1 and CDR2 (germline): LGHDT, YNNKEL (reference sequence). The CDR3 is CASSKSGGSYEQYV. The CDR3 DNA reads TGTGCCAGCAGCAAAAGCGGGGGGAGTTACGAGCAGTACGTC.

The genes are TRBV7-8 and TRBJ2-7; TRBD2 is a possible D gene (5 bases). Germline V gene lookup returns CDR1 SGHVS and CDR2 FQNEAQ. Trimming shortened V by 2 bases and J by 4 bases, and 12 bases separated the two germline ends. There are 14 residues in the CDR3. The CDR3 DNA is TGTGCCAGCAGCTTAAGTGGATCGGGGTACGAGCAGTACGTC. It is translated as CASSLSGSGYEQYV.

The rearrangement joins TRBV11-3 to TRBJ2-2, with 7 positions matching TRBD1. This CDR3 is 17 amino acids long. The trim removed 1 base at V and 3 bases at J, leaving 8 bases unmatched. Germline V gives CDR1 SGHNT, CDR2 YENEEA. CDR3 sequence (DNA): TGTGCCAGCAGCTTAGGCGACAGGGTTTCCGACACCGGGGAGCTGTTTTTT. This encodes CASSLGDRVSDTGELFF.

This clone was seen a handful of times. The gene calls are TRBV7-9 and TRBJ1-6; TRBD1 aligns across 9 bases. The CDR3 runs 15 residues. Germline values: CDR1 SEHNR, CDR2 FQNEAQ (reference sequence). The ends lost 5 bases at V and 10 bases at J; junction bases unmatched: 9. CDR3 amino acids: CASSPIGQGKSPLHF. DNA for the CDR3: TGTGCCAGCAGCCCCATAGGACAGGGGAAATCACCCCTCCACTTT.

V is TRBV12-3 or TRBV12-4 and J is TRBJ1-5; D is unclear. Trimming took off 2 bases at V and 5 bases at J, with 7 bases between the two ends. The CDR3 sequence is 13 residues long. CDR3 residues: CASSLIQYQPQHF. The CDR3 DNA reads TGTGCCAGCAGTTTAATCCAGTATCAGCCCCAGCATTTT.

This clone was seen a few times. The gene calls are TRBV5-4 and TRBJ1-2; tentative D call: TRBD1 (5 bases). Germline CDR1 SGHNT, CDR2 YYREEE (reference sequence). The V end was cut by 4 bases, the J end by 8 bases, with 12 bases between. This CDR3 comprises 12 residues. The CDR3 here is CASSRGGGGYTF. The DNA for the CDR3 is TGTGCCAGCAGCCGCGGGGGTGGGGGCTACACCTTC.

This clone was counted a few times. The J gene is TRBJ2-3, the V gene TRBV18; D gene uncertain. V lost 4 bases and J lost 4, with 3 bases in between. CDR3 size: 11 residues. Germline CDR1 and CDR2: KGHSH and LQKENI. The CDR3 DNA follows: TGTGCCAGCTCACTCGCAGATACGCAGTATTTT. It codes for CASSLADTQYF.

The chain combines TRBV12-5 with TRBJ2-1, with D perhaps TRBD2 (6 bases). Trimming took off 7 bases at V and 12 bases at J, with 22 bases between the two ends. Germline V gene sequence: CDR1 LGHNT, CDR2 FRNRAP. The CDR3 runs 14 residues. The CDR3 coding sequence is TGTGCTAGTGCCCTGAAGGGACTCACAAGTTGGCAGTTCTTC. Residues: CASALKGLTSWQFF.

This chain uses TRBV21-1 with TRBJ1-1; the D call in the table, TRBD1, was not verified against the DNA. TRBV21-1 is marked as a pseudogene. This CDR3 has 16 residues. CDR3 residues: CASSKKGQGMNTEAFF. CDR3 in DNA: TGTGCCAGCAGCAAAAAGGGACAGGGAATGAACACTGAAGCTTTCTTT.

V gene TRBV7-8 combines with J gene TRBJ2-3, with a tentative D call TRBD2 (5 bases). Germline CDR1 SGHVS, CDR2 FQNEAQ. The CDR3 has 14 amino acids. Trimming took off 0 bases at V and 8 bases at J, with 12 bases between the two ends. Here the CDR3 reads CASSLADYTPTQYF. In DNA form, the CDR3 reads TGTGCCAGCAGCTTAGCCGACTACACCCCTACGCAGTATTTT.

The chain links TRBV18 to TRBJ1-5; TRBD1 is a possible D gene (5 bases). The CDR3 runs 14 residues. Trimming removed 1 base at V and 4 bases at J, with 8 bases between. Germline CDR1 KGHSH, CDR2 LQKENI. CDR3 region: CASSPLDSNQPQHF. CDR3 DNA: TGTGCCAGCTCACCACTTGACAGTAATCAGCCCCAGCATTTT. Full variable domain (rest looked up from reference TRBV18 and TRBJ1-5): NAGVMQNPRHLVRRRGQEARLRCSPMKGHSHVYWYRQLPEEGLKFMVYLQKENIIDESGMPKERFSAEFPKEGPSILRIQQVVRGDSAAYFCASSPLDSNQPQHFGDGTRLSIL.

The rearrangement joins TRBV3-1 (or the pseudogene TRBV3-2) to TRBJ1-4; the D is unclear. The CDR3 runs to 15 residues. The V gene lost 4 bases and the J gene lost 5 bases, with 14 bases spanning the gap. The germline V gene encodes CDR1 LGHDT and CDR2 YNNKEL (reference sequence). CDR3 nucleotide sequence: TGTGCCAGCAGCCCTCATCCGGACTCCAATGAAAAACTGTTTTTT. Protein sequence: CASSPHPDSNEKLFF.

The chain uses TRBV7-2 and TRBJ1-5, with D possibly matching TRBD1 (6 bases). Germline CDR1 SGHTA, CDR2 FQGNSA. The ends were cut back, 1 base at V and 1 base at J, with 8 bases in the middle. This CDR3 comprises 15 residues. The CDR3 sequence is CASSLVDRSNQPQHF. The DNA of the CDR3 is TGTGCCAGCAGCTTAGTGGACAGAAGCAATCAGCCCCAGCATTTT.

The CDR3 bases are TGTGCCAGCAGCGGGGGCACAGATACGCAGTATTTT. Its translation: CASSGGTDTQYF. The chain has TRBV28 and TRBJ2-3, with D possibly being TRBD2 (5 bases). This CDR3 comprises 12 residues. V lost 6 bases and J 1 base, leaving 5 bases between the germline ends. The germline V gene encodes CDR1 MDHEN and CDR2 SYDVKM.

The V call is TRBV19, the J call TRBJ1-6; D is perhaps TRBD1 (5 bases). This CDR3 is built from 16 residues. Germline V lookup: CDR1 LNHDA, CDR2 SQIVND (reference sequence). V was shortened by 0 bases and J by 5 bases, with 11 bases between the two germline ends. DNA of the CDR3: TGTGCCAGTAGTATAGACGGGCAGGGCCATAATTCACCCCTCCACTTT. Encoded protein: CASSIDGQGHNSPLHF.

The chain carries TRBV5-1 and TRBJ2-3; D gene uncertain. The CDR3 is 15 amino acids. Per the germline V gene, CDR1 is SGHRS and CDR2 is YFSETQ. V was shortened by 0 bases and J by 1 base, with 9 bases between the two germline ends. CDR3 coding DNA: TGCGCCAGCAGCTTGGCCGGTCGGGGCACAGATACGCAGTATTTT. Encoded protein: CASSLAGRGTDTQYF.

The chain is built from TRBV30 and TRBJ2-3, with no clear D. Germline values: CDR1 GTSNPN, CDR2 SVGIG (reference sequence). Trimming cost V 1 base and J 3 bases, with 2 bases left between them. This CDR3 has 11 amino acids. The CDR3 sequence is CAWSATDTQYF. The CDR3 nucleotides are TGTGCCTGGAGTGCAACAGATACGCAGTATTTT. The variable domain in full, with the rest retrieved from reference TRBV30 and TRBJ2-3, is SQTIHQWPATLVQPVGSPLSLECTVEGTSNPNLYWYRQAAGRGLQLLFYSVGIGQISSEVPQNLSASRPQDRQFILSSKKLLLSDSGFYLCAWSATDTQYFGPGTRLTVL.

In this sample, this clone turned up a few times. The chain uses TRBV28 and TRBJ2-7; D possibly corresponds to TRBD2 (6 bases). Trimming stripped 6 bases from V and 2 bases from J, with 11 bases between. CDR3 length: 13 residues. Germline V CDR1 and CDR2: MDHEN, SYDVKM. The CDR3 DNA reads TGTGCCAGCAGCCCGGGGGAGGCCTACGAGCAGTACGTC. Residues: CASSPGEAYEQYV.

The chain links TRBV5-8 to TRBJ2-1; 11 bases match TRBD1. V dropped 0 bases and J dropped 4; count of bases not matched to a gene: 3. This CDR3 contains 16 residues. Germline CDR1 and CDR2: SGHTS and YDEGEE. The CDR3 sequence: CASSLGRDRGYNEQFF. For the CDR3, the DNA is TGTGCCAGCAGCTTGGGGCGGGACAGGGGGTACAATGAGCAGTTCTTC.

The chain recombines TRBV9 with TRBJ1-2; 7 bases map to TRBD1. CDR1 is SGDLS and CDR2 is YYNGEE in the germline V gene. The CDR3 has 15 residues. V was pared by 4 bases and J by 0 bases, with 6 bases of the junction left unmatched. CDR3 bases: TGTGCCAGCAGCCTCAGGGGGGCAGCTAACTATGGCTACACCTTC. This sequence encodes CASSLRGAANYGYTF.

V gene TRBV28 combines with J gene TRBJ1-5; D unresolved. V was shortened by 6 bases and J by 0 bases, with 9 bases between the two germline ends. The CDR3 spans 14 residues. In germline, CDR1 is MDHEN, CDR2 SYDVKM. The CDR3 bases are TGTGCCAGCAGCCTAAGCTATAGCAATCAGCCCCAGCATTTT. It yields the protein CASSLSYSNQPQHF.

V and J are TRBV5-1 and TRBJ2-5; perhaps TRBD1 as D (6 bases). Trimming took off 4 bases at V and 4 bases at J, with 14 bases between the two ends. Germline CDR1 SGHRS, CDR2 YFSETQ. The CDR3 runs 14 residues. The CDR3 sequence: CASSKPTGRETQYF. The CDR3 coding sequence is TGCGCCAGCAGCAAACCGACAGGTCGAGAGACCCAGTACTTC. The whole variable domain, filled in from reference TRBV5-1 and TRBJ2-5, reads KAGVTQTPRYLIKTRGQQVTLSCSPISGHRSVSWYQQTPGQGLQFLFEYFSETQRNKGNFPGRFSGRQFSNSRSEMNVSTLELGDSALYLCASSKPTGRETQYFGPGTRLLVL.

The chain carries TRBV5-1 and TRBJ1-1; D unclear. Trimming shortened V by 3 bases and J by 1 base, and 10 bases separated the two germline ends. This CDR3 comprises 14 residues. Germline lookup yields CDR1 SGHRS and CDR2 YFSETQ. CDR3 bases: TGCGCCAGCAGCTCCTTGACGGGGAACACTGAAGCTTTCTTT. Protein: CASSSLTGNTEAFF.

This chain links TRBV28 with TRBJ1-1; tentative D call: TRBD1 (6 bases). The germline V and J ends were trimmed by 3 bases and 2 bases, with 7 bases remaining between them. The CDR3 has 13 amino acids. The germline CDR1 and CDR2 sequences are MDHEN and SYDVKM. CDR3 DNA: TGTGCCAGCAGTTTTGGGGGCAACACTGAAGCTTTCTTT. This codes for CASSFGGNTEAFF.

The genes are TRBV5-4 and TRBJ2-3; 11 bases are a match to TRBD2. This CDR3 region has 16 residues. The J segment lost 4 bases and the V segment lost 4 bases, leaving 8 bases of the junction unmatched. Germline V CDR1 and CDR2: SGHNT, YYREEE (reference sequence). This CDR3 is CASSEGLAVASDTQYF. CDR3 bases: TGTGCCAGCAGCGAGGGACTAGCGGTGGCTTCAGATACGCAGTATTTT.